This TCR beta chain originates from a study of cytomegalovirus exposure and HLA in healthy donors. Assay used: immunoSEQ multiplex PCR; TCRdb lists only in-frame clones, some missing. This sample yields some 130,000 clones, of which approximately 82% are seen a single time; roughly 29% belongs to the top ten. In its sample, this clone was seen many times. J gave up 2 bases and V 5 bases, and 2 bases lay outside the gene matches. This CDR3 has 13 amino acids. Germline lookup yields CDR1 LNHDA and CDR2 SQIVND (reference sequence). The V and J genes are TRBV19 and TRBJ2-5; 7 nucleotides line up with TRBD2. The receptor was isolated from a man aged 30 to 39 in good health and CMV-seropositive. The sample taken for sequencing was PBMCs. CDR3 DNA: TGTGCCAGTAGTTTCGGGGGGCAAGAGACCCAGTACTTC. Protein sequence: CASSFGGQETQYF.